This T cell receptor (beta chain) originates from a study of early T cells in non-severe SARS-CoV-2 infection. Looking at the study overall: Unpaired chains resulted from sequencing bulk RNA of unsorted whole blood.

The V gene's germline CDR1 is MNHNS and CDR2 SASEGT. This CDR3 comprises 16 residues. With 4 bases clipped from V and 4 bases from J, the junction kept 12 bases outside the gene matches. This clonotype showed up many times. Unique molecular identifiers (one per individual cDNA molecule) were attached. TCRdb reprocessed the 5' RACE reads with MiXCR, giving one entry per CDR3 protein. The repertoire has under 90,000 distinct CDR3 sequences, less than 15% of them found once; the top ten carry 6%. The origin of this receptor is an adult who was a healthcare worker with PCR-confirmed SARS-CoV-2 infection or an uninfected control (not recorded which). Material for sequencing was whole blood. The chain has TRBV6-1 and TRBJ1-2; 7 bases map to TRBD1. In DNA form, the CDR3 reads TGTGCCAGCAGTGTCGGGTTACCAGGGGGAGGCTATGGCTACACCTTC. As protein: CASSVGLPGGGYGYTF.